The entry that follows covers one TCR beta chain sequence. Its antigen remains unidentified. The record has no base qualities; no much larger clone is one base away. This specimen comes from a study of blood T cell repertoires in COVID-19 (dated by TCRdb to the early 2020s). Study-level background: Collaborator samples came from the United States, Italy and Spain and covered acute and convalescent phases of COVID-19. The prospective study material was composed of cDNA or gDNA derived from T cells, B-cell-depleted T cells, or PBMCs. Deeply sampled blood TCRbeta repertoires from subjects exposed to, actively infected with, or recovered from COVID-19 were included in the dataset. The repertoires were released in a freely available public database meant as a resource for research on the immune response to SARS-CoV-2. Samples came from the ongoing ImmuneRACE study (first 160 participants) plus 1,254 subjects from 6 global collaborators. The sample metadata nearly always contained a de-identified subject ID, COVID-19 status, age in years and sex. Where HLA class I and class II types were available, the types were taken from metadata supplied by the sample provider, not from assay-based typing.

Each collaborating institution followed its own protocols to collect whole blood in K2EDTA tubes. Collaborator samples were shipped for TCRbeta analysis as frozen whole blood, isolated PBMCs, or DNA extracted from either sample type. What the research found in general, with its limitations: The quantity of clinical and demographic metadata differed by source and by participant and was supplied without curation.

TCRbeta CDR3 regions were amplified from genomic DNA using the immunoSEQ Assay, a bias-controlled multiplex PCR. In the paper's pipeline: The number of nucleated cells in each sample was estimated from the amplification of reference gene primers within the assay. To quantify the absolute abundance of each unique TCRbeta CDR3 rearrangement, sequence reads were collapsed and filtered. For each sample, productive Simpson clonality was calculated by taking the square root of Simpson's diversity index across productive rearrangements. TCRdb re-hosts the immuneACCESS table, in-frame sequences only. Its copies lack some clones; in the studies checked, an unresolved V gene accounts for under half of them, and the cause for the rest is not known. That table supplies the V and J calls and clone size; D and trimming were determined from the DNA. Counted in this sample were around 70,000 clones; roughly 82% of them appeared once. The ten most abundant clones make up approximately 6.6% of the sample.

The sample taken for sequencing was peripheral blood. This TCR was sampled from a man aged 55 to 70 with acute or convalescent COVID-19.

The sequence in DNA is TGTGCCAGCAAACGGGGGGGCCGAAATGAGCAGTTCTTC. It specifies CASKRGGRNEQFF. The V and J genes are TRBV6-5 and TRBJ2-1; 8 junctional bases match TRBD2. Reading from cysteine to phenylalanine, the CDR3 counts 13 amino acids. Only the CDR3 DNA is retained, 39 bases long and in frame from the first base. Taken from the germline V gene, the CDR1 and CDR2 loops are MNHEY and SVGAGI. The V end gives up 7 bases and the J end 7 bases, leaving 6 bases in the junction not matched to a gene.